This T cell receptor (beta chain) is from a study of blood T cell repertoires in COVID-19. TCRdb keeps only in-frame clones here, not all; method: immunoSEQ multiplex PCR. The repertoire holds about 230,000 clones, with 85% to 90% as singletons. The CDR3 consists of 14 residues. V gave up 8 bases and J gave up 9 bases; unmatched junction bases: 10. Germline V CDR1 and CDR2: SNHLY, FYNNEI. This TCR came from a woman in her 30s with acute COVID-19. The sample taken for sequencing was PBMCs or T cells enriched from blood (not recorded which). The chain carries TRBV2 and TRBJ2-1, with TRBD1 identical over 10 bases. The CDR3 DNA reads as TGTGCCAGCTTGGGGGGGACAGGGGATCCTGAGCAGTTCTTC. It specifies CASLGGTGDPEQFF. Supplemented by reference TRBV2 and TRBJ2-1, the full variable domain reads EPEVTQTPSHQVTQMGQEVILRCVPISNHLYFYWYRQILGQKVEFLVSFYNNEISEKSEIFDDQFSVERPDGSNFTLKIRSTKLEDSAMYFCASLGGTGDPEQFFGPGTRLTVL.